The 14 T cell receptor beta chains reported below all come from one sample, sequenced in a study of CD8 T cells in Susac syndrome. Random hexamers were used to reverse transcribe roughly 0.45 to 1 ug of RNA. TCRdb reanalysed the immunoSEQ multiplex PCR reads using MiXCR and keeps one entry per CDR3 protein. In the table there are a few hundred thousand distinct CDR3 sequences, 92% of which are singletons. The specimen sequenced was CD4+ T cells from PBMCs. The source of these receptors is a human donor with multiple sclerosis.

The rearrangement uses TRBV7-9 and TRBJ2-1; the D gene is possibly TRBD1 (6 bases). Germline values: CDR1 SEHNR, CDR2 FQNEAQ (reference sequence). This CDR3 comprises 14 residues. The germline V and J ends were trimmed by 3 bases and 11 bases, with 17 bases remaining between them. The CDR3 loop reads CASSLGADVTKQFF. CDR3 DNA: TGTGCCAGCAGCTTGGGGGCAGATGTAACAAAGCAGTTCTTC.

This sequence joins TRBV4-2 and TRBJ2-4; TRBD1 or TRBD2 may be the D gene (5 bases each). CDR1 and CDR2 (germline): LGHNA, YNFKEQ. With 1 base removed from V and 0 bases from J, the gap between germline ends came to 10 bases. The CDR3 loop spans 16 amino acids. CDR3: CASSQVEGTAKNIQYF. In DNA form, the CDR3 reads TGTGCCAGCAGCCAAGTGGAAGGGACAGCCAAAAACATTCAGTACTTC.

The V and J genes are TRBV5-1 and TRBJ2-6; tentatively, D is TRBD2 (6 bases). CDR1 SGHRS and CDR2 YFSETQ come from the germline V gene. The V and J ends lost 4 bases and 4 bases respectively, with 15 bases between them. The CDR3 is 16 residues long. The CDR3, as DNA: TGCGCCAGCAGCCGGACCAGGGACTCCGGGGCCAACGTCCTGACTTTC. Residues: CASSRTRDSGANVLTF. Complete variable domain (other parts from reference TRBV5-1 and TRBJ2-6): KAGVTQTPRYLIKTRGQQVTLSCSPISGHRSVSWYQQTPGQGLQFLFEYFSETQRNKGNFPGRFSGRQFSNSRSEMNVSTLELGDSALYLCASSRTRDSGANVLTFGAGSRLTVL.

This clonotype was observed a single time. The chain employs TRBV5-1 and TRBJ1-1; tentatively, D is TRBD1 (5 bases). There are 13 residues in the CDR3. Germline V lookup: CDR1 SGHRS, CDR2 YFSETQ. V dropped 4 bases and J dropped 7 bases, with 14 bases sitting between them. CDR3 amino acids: CASSPLPQGEAFF. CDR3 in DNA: TGCGCCAGCAGCCCCCTGCCCCAGGGTGAAGCTTTCTTT.

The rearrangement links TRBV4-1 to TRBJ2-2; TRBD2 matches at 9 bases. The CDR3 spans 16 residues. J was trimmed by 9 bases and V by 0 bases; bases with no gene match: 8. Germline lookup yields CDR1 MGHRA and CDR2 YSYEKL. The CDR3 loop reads CASSQDEGSGGRELFF. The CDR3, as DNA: TGCGCCAGCAGCCAAGACGAAGGGAGCGGGGGGAGGGAGCTGTTTTTT.

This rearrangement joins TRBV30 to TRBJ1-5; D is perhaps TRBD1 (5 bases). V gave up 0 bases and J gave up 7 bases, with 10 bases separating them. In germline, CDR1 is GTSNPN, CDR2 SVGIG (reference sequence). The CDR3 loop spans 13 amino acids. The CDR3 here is CAWSVQAAQPQHF. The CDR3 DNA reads TGTGCCTGGAGTGTACAGGCCGCGCAGCCCCAGCATTTT.

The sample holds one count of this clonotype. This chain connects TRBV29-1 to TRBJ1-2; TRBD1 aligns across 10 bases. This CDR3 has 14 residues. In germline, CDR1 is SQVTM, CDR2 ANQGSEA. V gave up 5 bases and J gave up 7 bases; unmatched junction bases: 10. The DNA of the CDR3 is TGCAGCGTTCGGACAGGGGGAAATTTGGCTGGCTACACCTTC. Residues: CSVRTGGNLAGYTF.

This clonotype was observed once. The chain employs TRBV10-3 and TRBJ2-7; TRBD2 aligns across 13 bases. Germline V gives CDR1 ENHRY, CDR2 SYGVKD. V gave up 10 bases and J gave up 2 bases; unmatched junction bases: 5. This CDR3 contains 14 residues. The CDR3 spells CATWTSGGTYEQYF. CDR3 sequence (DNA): TGTGCCACCTGGACTAGCGGGGGTACCTACGAGCAGTACTTC.

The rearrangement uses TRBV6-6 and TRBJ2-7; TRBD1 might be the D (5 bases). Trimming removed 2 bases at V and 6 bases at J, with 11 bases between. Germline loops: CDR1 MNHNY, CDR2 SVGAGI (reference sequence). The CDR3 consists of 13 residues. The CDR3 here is CASSYRGMAEQYF. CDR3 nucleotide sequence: TGTGCCAGCAGTTACAGGGGAATGGCCGAGCAGTACTTC.

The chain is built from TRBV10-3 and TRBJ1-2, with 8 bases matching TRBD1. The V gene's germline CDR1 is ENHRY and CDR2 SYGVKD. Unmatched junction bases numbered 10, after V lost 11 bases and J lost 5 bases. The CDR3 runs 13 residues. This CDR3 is CASSEDRAYGYTF. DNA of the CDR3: TGTGCCTCAAGCGAGGACAGGGCATATGGCTACACCTTC.

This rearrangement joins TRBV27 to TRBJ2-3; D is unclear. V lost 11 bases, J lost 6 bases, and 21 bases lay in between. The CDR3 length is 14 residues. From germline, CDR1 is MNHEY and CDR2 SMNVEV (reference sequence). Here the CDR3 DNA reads TGTGCCTGCTCCCGGACCACAATCACGGATACGCAGTATTTT. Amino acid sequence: CACSRTTITDTQYF.

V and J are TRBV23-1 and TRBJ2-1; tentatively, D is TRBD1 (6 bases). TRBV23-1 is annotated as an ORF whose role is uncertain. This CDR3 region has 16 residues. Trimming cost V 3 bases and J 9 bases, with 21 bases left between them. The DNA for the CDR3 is TGCGCCAGCAGTCACTACAAACAGGGTCGGCTAGGTGAGCAGTTCTTC. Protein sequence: CASSHYKQGRLGEQFF.

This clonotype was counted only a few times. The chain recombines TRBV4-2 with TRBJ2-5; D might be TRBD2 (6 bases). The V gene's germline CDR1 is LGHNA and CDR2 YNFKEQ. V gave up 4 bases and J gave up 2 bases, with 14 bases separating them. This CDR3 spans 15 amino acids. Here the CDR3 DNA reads TGTGCCAGCAGCCCGGCCTTAGCGGTGCAAGAGACCCAGTACTTC. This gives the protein CASSPALAVQETQYF.

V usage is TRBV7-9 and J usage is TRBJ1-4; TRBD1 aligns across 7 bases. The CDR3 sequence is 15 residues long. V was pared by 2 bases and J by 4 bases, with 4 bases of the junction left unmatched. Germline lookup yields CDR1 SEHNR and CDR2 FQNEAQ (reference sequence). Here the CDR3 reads CASSLLTGYNEKLFF. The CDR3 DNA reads TGTGCCAGCAGCTTATTGACAGGGTATAATGAAAAACTGTTTTTT.